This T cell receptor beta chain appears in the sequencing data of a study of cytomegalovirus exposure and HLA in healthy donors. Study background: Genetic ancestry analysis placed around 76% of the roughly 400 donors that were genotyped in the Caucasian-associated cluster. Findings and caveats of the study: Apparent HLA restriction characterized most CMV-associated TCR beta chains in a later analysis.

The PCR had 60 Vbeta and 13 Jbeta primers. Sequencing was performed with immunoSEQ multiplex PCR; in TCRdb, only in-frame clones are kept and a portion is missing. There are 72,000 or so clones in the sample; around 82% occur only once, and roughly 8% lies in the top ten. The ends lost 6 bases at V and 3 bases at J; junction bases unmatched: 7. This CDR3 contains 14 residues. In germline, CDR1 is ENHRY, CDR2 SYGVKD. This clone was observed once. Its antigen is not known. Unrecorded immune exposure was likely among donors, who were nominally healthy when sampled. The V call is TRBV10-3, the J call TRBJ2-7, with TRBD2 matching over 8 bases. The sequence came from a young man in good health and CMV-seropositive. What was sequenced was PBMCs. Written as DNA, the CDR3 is TGTGCCATCAGGGAAGCGGGAGAGAGCTACGAGCAGTACTTC. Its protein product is CAIREAGESYEQYF.